This T cell receptor (beta chain) comes out of a study of T cell responses to AZD1222 COVID-19 vaccine. Some clones are missing from TCRdb's copy, which holds only in-frame ones; the method was immunoSEQ multiplex PCR. There are approximately 170,000 clones in the sample; 90% to 95% occur only once, and 5.1% lies in the top ten. The sample in question was peripheral blood, obtained 28 days after the second AZD1222 dose. The sequence was collected from an adult who received the AZD1222 COVID-19 vaccine.

CDR3 protein: CAIRASQGEQYF. CDR3 bases: TGTGCCATAAGGGCGAGCCAGGGTGAGCAGTACTTC. This chain links TRBV10-3 with TRBJ2-7; the D gene is possibly TRBD1 (5 bases). The CDR3 sequence is 12 residues long. Germline CDR1 ENHRY, CDR2 SYGVKD. V lost 9 bases and J 7 bases, leaving 16 bases between the germline ends.